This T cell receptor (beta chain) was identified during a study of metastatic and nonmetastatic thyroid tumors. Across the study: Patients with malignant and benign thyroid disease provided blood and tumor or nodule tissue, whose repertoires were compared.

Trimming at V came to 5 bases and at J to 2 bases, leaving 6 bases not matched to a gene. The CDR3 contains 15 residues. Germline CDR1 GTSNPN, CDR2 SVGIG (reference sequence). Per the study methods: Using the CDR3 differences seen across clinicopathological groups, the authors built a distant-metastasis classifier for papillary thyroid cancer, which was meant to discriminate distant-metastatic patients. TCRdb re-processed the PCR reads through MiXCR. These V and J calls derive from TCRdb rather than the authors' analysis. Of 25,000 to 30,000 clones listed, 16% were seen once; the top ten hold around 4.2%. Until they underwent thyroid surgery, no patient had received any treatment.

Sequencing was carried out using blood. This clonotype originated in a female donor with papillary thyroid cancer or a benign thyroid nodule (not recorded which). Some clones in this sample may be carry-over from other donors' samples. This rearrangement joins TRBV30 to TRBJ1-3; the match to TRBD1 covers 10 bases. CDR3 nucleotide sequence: TGTGCCTGGGGAGTAGGGACAGGGGCTGGAAACACCATATATTTT. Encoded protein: CAWGVGTGAGNTIYF.